The rows below give T cell receptor beta chains drawn from one sample of a study of blood T cells in healthy people across ages. A single record per CDR3 protein comes from TCRdb applying MiXCR to the 5' RACE reads. The table lists 650,000 to 1,000,000 distinct CDR3 sequences, under 40% of them singletons. The sequenced sample was blood. These receptors were taken from a young man in good health. Each CDR3 is given with its conserved first and last residue. D genes are given only for firm matches. Where a row states a size, it is once, few, many or the class of an expanded clone; other rows omit it.

>.|.|TRBV5-1|TRBJ2-5
CASSVSGLTQETQYF
TGCGCCAGCAGCGTCTCGGGACTTACACAAGAGACCCAGTACTTC
>.|TRBD2|TRBV6-1|TRBJ2-5
CASRPPSGGGLVGETQYF
TGTGCCAGCAGACCCCCGAGCGGGGGGGGTCTTGTAGGCGAGACCCAGTACTTC
>.|TRBD1|TRBV5-1|TRBJ1-4
CASSRTGFATNEKLFF
TGCGCCAGCAGCCGGACAGGGTTTGCAACTAATGAAAAACTGTTTTTT
>.|.|TRBV6-6|TRBJ1-2
CASSYNKGGYTF
TGTGCCAGCAGTTATAATAAGGGGGGCTACACCTTC
>.|.|TRBV19|TRBJ2-1
CASSSGQKFNEQFF
TGTGCCAGTTCATCCGGACAGAAATTCAATGAGCAGTTCTTC
>.|.|TRBV25-1|TRBJ2-3
CASRTNQEADTQYF
TGTGCCAGCCGGACTAATCAGGAGGCAGATACGCAGTATTTT
>.|TRBD2|TRBV20-1|TRBJ2-5
CSASGGAINYEQYF
TGCAGTGCTAGCGGGGGGGCCATCAATTATGAGCAGTACTTC
>.|.|TRBV7-3|TRBJ2-5
CASSITGFDEQYF
TGTGCCAGCAGCATTACAGGGTTCGATGAGCAGTACTTC
>.|TRBD1|TRBV5-1|TRBJ1-4
CASSTGQGDILFF
TGCGCCAGCAGCACCGGACAGGGGGATATACTGTTTTTT
>many|.|TRBV6-6|TRBJ2-3
CASSSLLASTDTQYF
TGTGCCAGCAGTTCCCTCCTAGCGAGCACAGATACGCAGTATTTT
>.|TRBD1|TRBV6-2/TRBV6-3|TRBJ2-5
CASNQGQSQETQYF
TGTGCCAGCAATCAGGGACAGTCCCAAGAGACCCAGTACTTC
>few|.|TRBV7-2|TRBJ2-3
CASGRDSKITDTQYF
TGTGCCAGCGGTCGGGACTCCAAAATCACAGATACGCAGTATTTT
>many|TRBD2|TRBV7-2|TRBJ2-3
CASSAGLAGPDTQYF
TGTGCCAGCAGCGCGGGACTAGCGGGTCCAGATACGCAGTATTTT
>.|TRBD1|TRBV27|TRBJ1-5
CASSNRGSSNQPQHF
TGTGCCAGCAGTAACAGGGGGTCTAGCAATCAGCCCCAGCATTTT
>many|.|TRBV7-8|TRBJ2-1
CASSLGDRSSYNEQFF
TGTGCCAGCAGCTTAGGGGACCGGAGCTCCTACAATGAGCAGTTCTTC
>many|.|TRBV6-5|TRBJ1-1
CASSADRNTEAFF
TGTGCCAGCAGCGCCGACAGGAACACTGAAGCTTTCTTT
>.|TRBD2|TRBV28|TRBJ2-7
CASRREGSYNEQYF
TGTGCCAGCAGAAGGGAGGGCTCCTACAATGAGCAGTACTTC
>.|TRBD1|TRBV5-1|TRBJ1-4
CASSAEGADEKLFF
TGCGCCAGCAGCGCCGAGGGGGCCGATGAAAAACTGTTTTTT
>few|.|TRBV7-2|TRBJ2-1
CASSLGLLQGLSSYNEQFF
TGTGCCAGCAGCTTAGGCCTATTACAGGGCCTTAGCTCCTACAATGAGCAGTTCTTC
>.|.|TRBV6-5|TRBJ2-7
CASSYSRTLGNEQYF
TGTGCCAGCAGTTACTCGAGGACCCTGGGGAATGAGCAGTACTTC
>.|TRBD1|TRBV6-2/TRBV6-3|TRBJ1-1
CASSYSPGTGNTEAFF
TGTGCCAGCAGTTACTCTCCCGGGACAGGGAACACTGAAGCTTTCTTT
>.|.|TRBV3-1|TRBJ2-1
CASSPTRYNEQFF
TGTGCCAGCAGCCCTACTAGATACAATGAGCAGTTCTTC
>.|TRBD1|TRBV20-1|TRBJ2-5
CSAPGQRQGTQYF
TGCAGTGCTCCGGGACAGAGACAAGGGACCCAGTACTTC
>few|TRBD1|TRBV6-2/TRBV6-3|TRBJ1-1
CASRRTGGETEAFF
TGTGCCAGCAGAAGGACAGGGGGGGAAACTGAAGCTTTCTTT
>.|TRBD2|TRBV4-3|TRBJ2-7
CASSQDASGGTYEQYF
TGCGCCAGCAGCCAAGATGCTAGCGGGGGGACCTACGAGCAGTACTTC
>.|.|TRBV7-8|TRBJ1-1
CASSLATDGNTEAFF
TGTGCCAGCAGCTTAGCGACAGACGGCAACACTGAAGCTTTCTTT
>.|.|TRBV29-1|TRBJ2-1
CSVERGASYNEQFF
TGCAGCGTTGAACGGGGGGCCTCCTACAATGAGCAGTTCTTC
>.|TRBD1|TRBV20-1|TRBJ2-5
CSAPGQRQETQYF
TGCAGTGCTCCGGGACAGAGACAAGAGACCCAGTACTTC
>.|.|TRBV4-3|TRBJ1-2
CASSQDLAAANYGYTF
TGCGCAAGCAGCCAAGATCTGGCAGCCGCTAACTATGGCTACACCTTC
>few|TRBD2|TRBV5-1|TRBJ2-3
CASSSWTSKEDTQYF
TGCGCCAGCAGCTCCTGGACTAGCAAGGAAGATACGCAGTATTTT
>few|TRBD1|TRBV20-1|TRBJ2-7
CSALRGQGGHEQYF
TGCAGTGCTCTACGGGGACAGGGGGGCCATGAGCAGTACTTC
>.|.|TRBV4-3|TRBJ1-1
CASSQESVRVRGTEAFF
TGCGCCAGCAGCCAAGAATCTGTCAGGGTTAGGGGCACTGAAGCTTTCTTT
>few|.|TRBV6-5|TRBJ2-3
CASSYSRGGGTTDTQYF
TGTGCCAGCAGTTACTCGAGGGGGGGGGGCACCACAGATACGCAGTATTTT
>few|.|TRBV20-1|TRBJ2-2
CSARTPGLTGELFF
TGCAGTGCTAGGACCCCGGGACTTACCGGGGAGCTGTTTTTT
>few|TRBD2|TRBV20-1|TRBJ2-1
CSARDWTGGRGNEQFF
TGCAGTGCTAGAGATTGGACGGGGGGGCGAGGAAATGAGCAGTTCTTC
>.|TRBD2|TRBV20-1|TRBJ2-7
CSARALAGAGEQYF
TGCAGTGCTAGAGCCCTAGCGGGGGCAGGCGAGCAGTACTTC
>.|.|TRBV6-6|TRBJ2-2
CASWTGELFF
TGTGCCAGTTGGACCGGGGAGCTGTTTTTT
>few|.|TRBV6-6|TRBJ1-1
CASWRGADTEAFF
TGTGCCAGCTGGAGGGGGGCGGACACTGAAGCTTTCTTT
>.|TRBD1|TRBV7-2|TRBJ1-6
CASSIDREGSPLHF
TGTGCCAGCAGCATCGACAGGGAAGGATCACCCCTCCACTTT
>few|.|TRBV7-9|TRBJ2-5
CASSLSKETQYF
TGTGCCAGCAGCTTGTCCAAAGAGACCCAGTACTTC
>.|.|TRBV6-5|TRBJ1-1
CASSYSPLDTEAFF
TGTGCCAGCAGTTACTCGCCGTTGGACACTGAAGCTTTCTTT
>.|.|TRBV6-1|TRBJ2-7
CASILDSTYEQYF
TGTGCCAGCATCCTCGACAGTACCTACGAGCAGTACTTC
>many|.|TRBV11-2|TRBJ2-5
CASSLRSSGVTQETQYF
TGTGCCAGCAGCTTACGGTCGTCGGGGGTGACACAAGAGACCCAGTACTTC
>.|TRBD2|TRBV7-2|TRBJ2-5
CASSSLAEEQYF
TGTGCCAGCAGCTCCCTAGCGGAAGAGCAGTACTTC
>.|.|TRBV4-3|TRBJ1-2
CASSQDIGPYGYTF
TGCGCCAGCAGCCAAGACATAGGACCCTATGGCTACACCTTC
>few|.|TRBV9|TRBJ1-2
CASSVAPDSNYGYTF
TGTGCCAGCAGCGTAGCGCCGGACTCGAACTATGGCTACACCTTC
>many|TRBD2|TRBV12-3/TRBV12-4|TRBJ2-3
CASSLGTSGFASTDTQYF
TGTGCCAGCAGTTTGGGGACTAGCGGATTTGCTAGCACAGATACGCAGTATTTT
>few|.|TRBV21-1|TRBJ1-2
CASSSRPGQRYGYTF
TGTGCCAGCAGCTCTCGTCCGGGACAGCGATATGGCTACACCTTC
>few|TRBD2|TRBV14|TRBJ2-3
CASSQLAGYTDTQYF
TGTGCCAGCAGCCAACTAGCGGGGTATACAGATACGCAGTATTTT
>.|.|TRBV11-2|TRBJ2-6
CASTWGGQNSGANVLTF
TGTGCCAGCACCTGGGGAGGACAGAACTCTGGGGCCAACGTCCTGACTTTC
>few|.|TRBV5-1|TRBJ1-1
CAGRQRLNTEAFF
TGCGCCGGCCGCCAGAGACTGAACACTGAAGCTTTCTTT
>.|.|TRBV6-2/TRBV6-3|TRBJ2-3
CASLATSTDTQYF
TGTGCCAGCTTGGCTACTAGCACAGATACGCAGTATTTT
>.|TRBD1|TRBV19|TRBJ2-5
CASSIAGTGGLEQYF
TGTGCCAGTAGTATAGCCGGGACAGGGGGCCTTGAGCAGTACTTC
>few|.|TRBV9|TRBJ2-3
CASSDPRAPTDTQYF
TGTGCCAGCAGCGACCCCAGGGCCCCCACAGATACGCAGTATTTT
>few|.|TRBV7-2|TRBJ2-7
CASSPVGEPLYNEQYF
TGTGCCAGCAGCCCGGTGGGGGAGCCCCTCTACAATGAGCAGTACTTC
>.|TRBD2|TRBV7-6|TRBJ2-3
CASSRGLAGGSSTDTQYF
TGTGCCAGCAGTAGGGGACTAGCGGGGGGCTCTAGCACAGATACGCAGTATTTT
>.|TRBD1|TRBV15|TRBJ2-2
CATSRTGANTGEQFF
TGTGCCACCAGCCGAACAGGGGCGAACACCGGGGAGCAGTTTTTT
>.|.|TRBV6-4|TRBJ2-3
CASSDVGRGSTDTQYF
TGTGCCAGCAGTGACGTAGGCCGGGGTAGCACAGATACGCAGTATTTT
>.|TRBD1|TRBV20-1|TRBJ2-7
CSARDRDRGSYEQYF
TGCAGTGCTAGAGACCGGGACAGGGGTTCCTACGAGCAGTACTTC
>.|.|TRBV21-1|TRBJ2-7
CASSKDLGQDYEQYF
TGTGCCAGCAGCAAAGATCTCGGACAAGACTACGAGCAGTACTTC